The rows below give T cell receptor beta chains drawn from one sample of a study of blood T cell repertoires in COVID-19. Assay used: immunoSEQ multiplex PCR; TCRdb lists only in-frame clones, some missing. The data contain around 440,000 clones, more than 70% of them singletons. The sample comprised peripheral blood. The source of these receptors is a woman aged 45-60 years with COVID-19, enrolled during active disease. CDR3s leave out the opening cysteine and the closing phenylalanine or tryptophan. Size is omitted from some rows. Given values are once, few, many or a class for expanded clones.

>.|TRBV27
ASSFEGGKGTEAF
>.|TRBV10-3
AISELNSPLH
>.|TRBV3-1/TRBV3-2
ASSQAVLAGLGETQY
>.|TRBV29-1
SAVVAEPSYEQY
>.|TRBV5-4
ASSLEGTGGSEAF
>.|TRBV27
ASRSTGTGGQSPLH
>.|TRBV6-2/TRBV6-3
ASSPTNTGELF
>.|TRBV12-3/TRBV12-4
ASSPNPPYEQY
>.|TRBV29-1
SVGQGTLAKNIQY
>.|TRBV19
ASSSGTGLNSPLH
>.|TRBV3-1/TRBV3-2
ASSPTAAGIGKLF
>.|TRBV9
ASSTPRGKRAGTDTQY
>.|TRBV5-5
ASSLEGVRTQNTEAF
>.|TRBV7-9
ASSSSILGEPQH
>.|TRBV28
ASRTGTAVTEAF
>.|TRBV19
ASKPRDMSSAYEQY
>.|TRBV30
ARGGVSSGNTIY
>.|TRBV6-5
ASTREPGASIEAF
>.|TRBV21-1
ASSKEDRGDEKLF
>.|TRBV11-2
ASSFPGWETQY
>.|TRBV10-1
ASSEGLPSEQY
>once|TRBV24-1
ATAETSGGNNNEQF
>.|TRBV19
ASRSPGAYGYT
>.|TRBV12-3/TRBV12-4
ASTLYTEAF
>.|TRBV2
ASSEMAGLGLF
>.|TRBV13
ASSLTRSGLFPLVLAKNIQY
>.|TRBV28
ASSIGGVANVLT
>.|TRBV27
ASGQMGGYT
>.|TRBV5-4
ASSPGRGGGYNEQF
>.|TRBV7-3
ASSLMPGLNTGELF
>.|TRBV4-1
ASSQGEGELF
>.|TRBV18
ASSPQGKNTEAF
>once|TRBV19
ASSKPQGVSWQPQH
>.|TRBV5-1
ASQEANGANVLT
>once|TRBV14
ASRGVGEKLF
>.|TRBV6-5
ASRVGTVPNSPLH
>once|TRBV5-1
ASRARAANEKLF
>once|TRBV3-1/TRBV3-2
ASNPRGQANTEAF
>.|TRBV12-3/TRBV12-4
AGRLADSYEQY
>.|TRBV14
ASSQVGPLGQWNTEAF
>.|TRBV28
ATGPEEGTGYEQY
>.|TRBV4-2
ASSPLATGNYGYT
>.|TRBV12-3/TRBV12-4
ASKKTGTDLQF
>.|TRBV30
AYTRAPTEAF
>.|TRBV7-2
ASSGAQGLYGYT
>.|TRBV19
ASSTSGAGELF
>.|TRBV30
AWSVTSMNTEAF